Below, 30 T cell receptor beta chains from the same sample are listed, as sequenced in a study of cytomegalovirus exposure and HLA in healthy donors. The study ran its PCR with 60 Vbeta and 13 Jbeta primers. Using immunoSEQ multiplex PCR, the repertoire was profiled, and TCRdb retains in-frame clones only, with some absent. Among roughly 280,000 clones listed, approximately 70% were seen once. Material: PBMCs. Receptors originate from a female donor in good health and CMV-seronegative.

The V gene is TRBV21-1, the J gene TRBJ2-2; the D call of TRBD1 is as the table states it, not checked on the DNA. TRBV21-1 is reported as a pseudogene. CDR3 length: 20 residues. CDR3 bases: TGTGCCAGCAGCCCAATCGACGACAGGGGGGGAAACTCGAACACCGGGGAGCTGTTTTTT. Translated, it gives CASSPIDDRGGNSNTGELFF.

The rearrangement links TRBV6-5 to TRBJ2-5; 7 positions match TRBD2. V trimming: 7 bases; J trimming: 4 bases; junction bases outside the gene matches: 9. The CDR3 is made up of 14 amino acids. CDR1 and CDR2 (germline): MNHEY, SVGAGI. The CDR3: CASTPRGDLETQYF. CDR3 bases: TGTGCCAGCACCCCCCGGGGGGACTTAGAGACCCAGTACTTC.

The chain joins TRBV7-2 to TRBJ2-7; D might be TRBD1 (5 bases). This CDR3 contains 16 residues. The germline CDR1 and CDR2 sequences are SGHTA and FQGNSA. V lost 3 bases, J lost 2 bases, and 17 bases lay in between. The CDR3 DNA is TGTGCCAGCAGCTTCGAATTCTTGGGGCGGACCTACGAGCAGTACTTC. This encodes CASSFEFLGRTYEQYF.

The chain joins TRBV28 to TRBJ1-1, with 7 bases fitting TRBD1. This CDR3 spans 16 amino acids. The V segment lost 2 bases and the J segment 1 base; nucleotides outside the gene matches: 7. Looked up from germline, CDR1 is MDHEN and CDR2 is SYDVKM. Here the CDR3 reads CASSLKPGQTNTEAFF. The CDR3 DNA reads TGTGCCAGCAGTTTAAAGCCGGGACAGACGAACACTGAAGCTTTCTTT.

V and J are TRBV2 and TRBJ2-5; the match to TRBD1 covers 10 bases. The germline V gene has CDR1 SNHLY and CDR2 FYNNEI. The CDR3 consists of 15 residues. V gave up 6 bases and J gave up 1 base; unmatched junction bases: 5. The CDR3 here is CASRDRGVPQETQYF. The CDR3, as DNA: TGTGCCAGCAGGGACAGGGGGGTACCCCAAGAGACCCAGTACTTC.

The rearrangement uses TRBV11-1 and TRBJ2-2; TRBD1 might be the D (5 bases). Between the trimmed V and J ends, which lost 3 bases and 0 bases, there was a span of 17 bases. Germline V gene sequence: CDR1 SGHAT, CDR2 FQDESV (reference sequence). This CDR3 is built from 18 residues. CDR3 in DNA: TGTGCCAGCAGCTTGGGGCGTTACCGACAGCCGAACACCGGGGAGCTGTTTTTT. Translated, it gives CASSLGRYRQPNTGELFF.

The chain has TRBV10-3 and TRBJ1-4; 8 positions match TRBD1. This CDR3 has 13 residues. Unmatched junction bases numbered 5, after V lost 6 bases and J lost 8 bases. Germline CDR1 is ENHRY and CDR2 is SYGVKD. This chain's CDR3 is CAIRSDREEKLFF. In nucleotides, the CDR3 is TGTGCCATCAGGTCGGACAGGGAGGAAAAACTGTTTTTT.

V usage is TRBV9 and J usage is TRBJ2-7; 7 bases map to TRBD2. Germline loops: CDR1 SGDLS, CDR2 YYNGEE. This CDR3 comprises 15 residues. V shed 4 bases, J shed 4 bases, and the junction held 11 bases outside the gene matches. CDR3 in amino acids: CASSSQGGPTYEQYF. The CDR3, as DNA: TGTGCCAGCAGCTCCCAGGGAGGGCCTACTTACGAGCAGTACTTC. Full variable domain (rest looked up from reference TRBV9 and TRBJ2-7): DSGVTQTPKHLITATGQRVTLRCSPRSGDLSVYWYQQSLDQGLQFLIQYYNGEERAKGNILERFSAQQFPDLHSELNLSSLELGDSALYFCASSSQGGPTYEQYFGPGTRLTVT.

This clone has only a few counts. The chain recombines TRBV5-1 with TRBJ2-1; 10 nucleotides match TRBD2. V shed 3 bases and J 9 bases; nucleotides not matched to a gene: 6. Germline values: CDR1 SGHRS, CDR2 YFSETQ. The CDR3 has 14 amino acids. In DNA, the CDR3 is TGCGCCAGCAGCTCGGCTAGCGGGAGAACTGAGCAGTTCTTC. This translates into CASSSASGRTEQFF.

The chain uses TRBV5-4 and TRBJ2-1; TRBD2 matches 9 bases. The CDR3 runs to 19 residues. Germline V gene data show CDR1 as SGHNT and CDR2 as YYREEE (reference sequence). The V gene end was trimmed by 2 bases and the J gene end by 2 bases; junction bases not matched to a gene: 14. DNA for the CDR3: TGTGCCAGCAGCTTCGGGACTAGCTTAGCCCCGTCCCCCTACAATGAGCAGTTCTTC. Its protein is CASSFGTSLAPSPYNEQFF.

The rearrangement uses TRBV6-5 and TRBJ2-7, with D tentatively TRBD1 (5 bases). The CDR3 totals 14 residues. Trimming stripped 5 bases from V and 2 bases from J, with 13 bases between. Germline V gene sequence: CDR1 MNHEY, CDR2 SVGAGI. The CDR3 DNA is TGTGCCAGCAGTAATCAGGGTAGGACCTACGAGCAGTACTTC. The encoded protein is CASSNQGRTYEQYF.

The chain carries TRBV5-1 and TRBJ1-1, with 9 positions matching TRBD1. CDR3 size: 15 residues. With 4 bases clipped from V and 4 bases from J, the junction kept 8 bases outside the gene matches. Germline V gives CDR1 SGHRS, CDR2 YFSETQ. The CDR3 sequence is CASSRATGGFTEAFF. The CDR3 coding sequence is TGCGCCAGCAGCCGGGCGACAGGGGGGTTCACTGAAGCTTTCTTT.

This chain connects TRBV10-3 to TRBJ1-1; 8 nucleotides line up with TRBD1. The V segment lost 8 bases and the J segment 1 base; nucleotides outside the gene matches: 9. CDR3 length: 15 residues. Germline CDR1 ENHRY, CDR2 SYGVKD. In nucleotides, the CDR3 is TGTGCCATCGCCCCGAACAGGGGGTCGAACACTGAAGCTTTCTTT. Amino acids: CAIAPNRGSNTEAFF.

The chain combines TRBV12-5 with TRBJ2-5, with 14 bases lining up with TRBD2. V lost 1 base, J lost 5 bases, and 9 bases stayed unmatched. The CDR3 contains 18 residues. Germline assignment: CDR1 LGHNT and CDR2 FRNRAP. The CDR3 DNA follows: TGTGCTAGTGGTTTGGGACTAGCGGGAGGGCCAGGGGAGGAGACCCAGTACTTC. Translating it yields CASGLGLAGGPGEETQYF.

V usage is TRBV5-6 and J usage is TRBJ2-3; 8 bases map to TRBD1. The germline CDR1 and CDR2 sequences are SGHDT and YYEEEE. The V segment lost 1 base and the J segment 3 bases; nucleotides outside the gene matches: 7. The CDR3 has 16 residues. CDR3 in amino acids: CASSLWAGTGTDTQYF. The CDR3 DNA reads as TGTGCCAGCAGCTTGTGGGCCGGGACAGGTACAGATACGCAGTATTTT.

The chain employs TRBV19 and TRBJ1-2, with 9 bases matching TRBD1. The germline V gene has CDR1 LNHDA and CDR2 SQIVND (reference sequence). The CDR3 is 13 residues long. J lost 5 bases, V lost 6 bases, and 4 bases had no gene match. The CDR3 DNA sequence: TGTGCCAGTAGCCCGGGACAGGGTTATGGCTACACCTTC. The encoded protein is CASSPGQGYGYTF. Looking up the rest from reference TRBV19 and TRBJ1-2 gives the full variable domain: DGGITQSPKYLFRKEGQNVTLSCEQNLNHDAMYWYRQDPGQGLRLIYYSQIVNDFQKGDIAEGYSVSREKKESFPLTVTSAQKNPTAFYLCASSPGQGYGYTFGSGTRLTVV.

The rearrangement uses TRBV10-3 and TRBJ2-1; TRBD2 matches 9 bases. This CDR3 has 15 residues. Trimming at V came to 8 bases and at J to 1 base, leaving 6 bases not matched to a gene. Germline V gene lookup returns CDR1 ENHRY and CDR2 SYGVKD. CDR3 nucleotides: TGTGCCATCGGTAAGCGGGAGGATTCCTACAATGAGCAGTTCTTC. Amino acids: CAIGKREDSYNEQFF.

The J gene is TRBJ2-7, the V gene TRBV13; 14 nucleotides align to TRBD2. CDR3 length: 16 residues. The J segment lost 1 base and the V segment lost 4 bases, leaving 3 bases of the junction unmatched. Germline V gene lookup returns CDR1 PRHDT and CDR2 FYEKMQ (reference sequence). The CDR3 region is CASSSTSGRASYEQYF. The CDR3 nucleotides read TGTGCCAGCAGCTCGACTAGCGGGAGGGCGTCCTACGAGCAGTACTTC.

The rearrangement joins TRBV7-8 to TRBJ1-2; D uncertain. CDR1 SGHVS and CDR2 FQNEAQ come from the germline V gene. This CDR3 spans 13 amino acids. V was shortened by 4 bases and J by 8 bases, with 14 bases between the two germline ends. The chain's CDR3 is CASSSSIQNGYTF. CDR3 nucleotides: TGTGCCAGCAGCTCCTCGATCCAGAACGGCTACACCTTC. Full variable domain (remainder filled in from reference TRBV7-8 and TRBJ1-2): GAGVSQSPRYKVAKRGQDVALRCDPISGHVSLFWYQQALGQGPEFLTYFQNEAQLDKSGLPSDRFFAERPEGSVSTLKIQRTQQEDSAVYLCASSSSIQNGYTFGSGTRLTVV.

This chain connects TRBV11-1 to TRBJ2-5, with a tentative D call TRBD1 (6 bases). The J call may be in error: the DNA end matches TRBJ2-7 better. This CDR3 is built from 16 residues. Germline V gene lookup returns CDR1 SGHAT and CDR2 FQDESV (reference sequence). CDR3 DNA sequence: TGTGCCAGCAGCTTACGTTCGACAGGACCTTCCTACGAGCAGTACTTC. Amino acids: CASSLRSTGPSYEQYF.

CDR3 protein: CASSLNTVAQYF. The DNA of the CDR3 is TGTGCCAGCAGTTTAAATACCGTAGCCCAGTACTTC. This chain uses TRBV6-5 with TRBJ2-5; D not certain. The CDR3 spans 12 residues. Trimming removed 4 bases at V and 9 bases at J, with 12 bases between. Germline loops: CDR1 MNHEY, CDR2 SVGAGI.

The V and J genes are TRBV7-2 and TRBJ2-3, with D possibly TRBD2 on 6 matching bases. The CDR3 has 14 residues. CDR1 is SGHTA, CDR2 FQGNSA, per germline. The germline V and J ends were trimmed by 4 bases and 2 bases, with 10 bases remaining between them. CDR3: CASSSGLFTDTQYF. The CDR3 DNA reads TGTGCCAGCAGCTCGGGACTTTTCACAGATACGCAGTATTTT.

The CDR3 DNA reads TGTGCCAGCAGCTTAGCTATTTCCGGGGACGAGCAGTACTTC. Encoded protein: CASSLAISGDEQYF. V and J are TRBV7-6 and TRBJ2-7; possibly TRBD2 for D (5 bases). The V end lost 0 bases, the J end lost 5 bases, and 11 bases lay between the germline ends. Germline V gives CDR1 SGHVS, CDR2 FNYEAQ. This CDR3 spans 14 amino acids.

This clone occurred a few times. The chain links TRBV9 to TRBJ1-1; maybe TRBD1 (6 bases). The length of the CDR3 is 14 residues. Germline V gene data show CDR1 as SGDLS and CDR2 as YYNGEE. V was clipped by 4 bases and J by 5 bases, with 15 bases between them. In DNA, the CDR3 is TGTGCCAGCAGCACGTCAGGGGAGTGGACTGAAGCTTTCTTT. It codes for CASSTSGEWTEAFF. Combining the CDR3 with reference TRBV9 and TRBJ1-1 gives the whole variable domain DSGVTQTPKHLITATGQRVTLRCSPRSGDLSVYWYQQSLDQGLQFLIQYYNGEERAKGNILERFSAQQFPDLHSELNLSSLELGDSALYFCASSTSGEWTEAFFGQGTRLTVV.

This chain uses TRBV11-2 with TRBJ1-2, with a possible D match to TRBD1 (6 bases). This CDR3 comprises 14 residues. Germline V gene data show CDR1 as SGHAT and CDR2 as FQNNGV. The V and J ends lost 5 bases and 8 bases respectively, with 18 bases between them. The CDR3 region is CASSPITGRLGYTF. CDR3 nucleotides: TGTGCCAGCAGCCCCATCACAGGGCGGTTAGGCTACACCTTC. The entire variable domain, with the rest obtained from reference TRBV11-2 and TRBJ1-2, is as follows: EAGVAQSPRYKIIEKRQSVAFWCNPISGHATLYWYQQILGQGPKLLIQFQNNGVVDDSQLPKDRFSAERLKGVDSTLKIQPAKLEDSAVYLCASSPITGRLGYTFGSGTRLTVV.

The genes are TRBV29-1 and TRBJ2-5; no reliable D call. CDR1 SQVTM and CDR2 ANQGSEA come from the germline V gene. The CDR3 contains 13 residues. V lost 7 bases, J lost 5 bases, and 17 bases lay in between. The CDR3 loop reads CSAQTRVSETQYF. The DNA of the CDR3 is TGCAGCGCACAAACCCGGGTTTCCGAGACCCAGTACTTC.

This clone was detected only a few times. The rearrangement uses TRBV7-2 and TRBJ2-3; 9 nucleotides align to TRBD2. The V gene end was trimmed by 1 base and the J gene end by 14 bases; junction bases not matched to a gene: 16. CDR1 and CDR2 (germline): SGHTA, FQGNSA. This CDR3 spans 16 amino acids. Written as DNA, the CDR3 is TGTGCCAGCAGCTTAGACAGGGCCTTAGCGGGAGTGGTACCGTATTTT. This translates into CASSLDRALAGVVPYF.

Only a few counts were recorded for this clone. The chain links TRBV11-3 to TRBJ2-1; a possible D gene is TRBD1 (5 bases). CDR3 length: 16 residues. Germline V gene lookup returns CDR1 SGHNT and CDR2 YENEEA. Trimming removed 4 bases from V and 0 bases from J, with 13 bases in between. The CDR3 region is CASSSRDRGSYNEQFF. The CDR3 nucleotides are TGTGCCAGCAGCTCGAGAGACAGAGGCTCCTACAATGAGCAGTTCTTC.

This clone turned up a few times. The genes are TRBV28 and TRBJ1-1, with D possibly TRBD1 on 5 matching bases. The V end was cut by 4 bases, the J end by 1 base, with 16 bases between. Germline V gene lookup returns CDR1 MDHEN and CDR2 SYDVKM. The CDR3 runs 16 residues. The CDR3, as DNA: TGTGCCAGCAGTTCGCGGGACGGCCGAGGGAACACTGAAGCTTTCTTT. Translated: CASSSRDGRGNTEAFF. Full variable domain (remainder filled in from reference TRBV28 and TRBJ1-1): DVKVTQSSRYLVKRTGEKVFLECVQDMDHENMFWYRQDPGLGLRLIYFSYDVKMKEKGDIPEGYSVSREKKERFSLILESASTNQTSMYLCASSSRDGRGNTEAFFGQGTRLTVV.

The J gene is TRBJ1-5, the V gene TRBV6-1; D unresolved. V was shortened by 6 bases and J by 9 bases, with 9 bases between the two germline ends. The CDR3 consists of 11 residues. Germline V lookup: CDR1 MNHNS, CDR2 SASEGT. In DNA form, the CDR3 reads TGTGCCAGCAGAGAGGTAGGGCCCCAGCATTTT. It codes for CASREVGPQHF.